The 32 T cell receptor beta chains below come from one sample, sequenced in a study of shared clonotypes between healthy human individuals. Clones were sequenced by immunoSEQ multiplex PCR, and TCRdb holds only the in-frame ones, with some missing. Seen here are about 2,500,000 clones, approximately 92% observed once, and the top ten hold 0.14%. Sequencing was done on a sample of naive CD4+ T cells sorted from blood. Described subset: CD45RA+ positively selected. These receptors were collected from a man aged 18 to 35 in good health.

The chain uses TRBV11-2 and TRBJ2-5, with D possibly being TRBD1 (6 bases). The germline CDR1 and CDR2 sequences are SGHAT and FQNNGV. The CDR3 contains 15 residues. V was trimmed by 5 bases and J by 2 bases, leaving 15 bases between them. The CDR3 coding sequence is TGTGCCAGCAGCCCCGGGACAAAAAATCAAGAGACCCAGTACTTC. This translates into CASSPGTKNQETQYF. Looking up the rest from reference TRBV11-2 and TRBJ2-5 gives the full variable domain: EAGVAQSPRYKIIEKRQSVAFWCNPISGHATLYWYQQILGQGPKLLIQFQNNGVVDDSQLPKDRFSAERLKGVDSTLKIQPAKLEDSAVYLCASSPGTKNQETQYFGPGTRLLVL.

The chain uses TRBV30 and TRBJ2-5; 7 nucleotides match TRBD1. The DNA end is more similar to TRBJ2-7, so the J call may be wrong. Germline-derived CDR1 and CDR2 are GTSNPN and SVGIG (reference sequence). There are 13 residues in the CDR3. This chain's CDR3 is CAWSRKTGLEQYF. The DNA for the CDR3 is TGTGCCTGGAGTAGAAAGACAGGGCTCGAGCAGTACTTC.

With respect to this clone: This specimen includes other DNA sequences encoding the same CDR3. The chain links TRBV2 to TRBJ2-7, with unresolved D. This CDR3 has 11 residues. CDR1 and CDR2 from the germline V gene are SNHLY and FYNNEI. Trimming shortened V by 8 bases and J by 0 bases, and 5 bases separated the two germline ends. In DNA, the CDR3 is TGTGCCAGCTCGGGCTCCTACGAGCAGTACTTC. Translated, it gives CASSGSYEQYF.

This clone was seen just once. The gene calls are TRBV2 and TRBJ1-2; D not resolved. Between the trimmed V and J ends, which lost 4 bases and 6 bases, there was a span of 12 bases. Germline assignment: CDR1 SNHLY and CDR2 FYNNEI. The CDR3 runs 13 residues. The CDR3 bases are TGTGCCAGCAGTGTGTTGGGAAGCAATGGCTACACCTTC. It yields the protein CASSVLGSNGYTF.

As for this clone: The sample carries other DNA sequences with the same CDR3. The chain recombines TRBV11-3 with TRBJ2-5; D is undetermined. V lost 5 bases and J lost 2, with 6 bases in between. The germline CDR1 and CDR2 sequences are SGHNT and YENEEA. The CDR3 has 12 residues. CDR3 sequence: CASSLGQETQYF. The CDR3 nucleotides read TGTGCCAGCAGCCTAGGACAAGAGACCCAGTACTTC.

About this clone itself: This sample also contains other DNA sequences that code for the same CDR3. The chain joins TRBV7-9 to TRBJ1-6, with 7 bases lining up with TRBD1. The CDR3 runs to 15 residues. The germline V gene encodes CDR1 SEHNR and CDR2 FQNEAQ (reference sequence). Unmatched junction bases numbered 8, after V lost 5 bases and J lost 7 bases. For the CDR3, the DNA is TGTGCCAGCAGCCCCAGACAGGGAGGCAATTCACCCCTCCACTTT. It encodes CASSPRQGGNSPLHF.

The chain has TRBV6-1 and TRBJ2-1, with 9 nucleotides matching TRBD2. This CDR3 has 14 residues. V lost 8 bases and J lost 4; bases outside the gene matches: 6. Germline CDR1 reads MNHNS; CDR2 reads SASEGT. The CDR3: CASRRTSEYNEQFF. In nucleotides, the CDR3 is TGTGCCAGCCGACGGACTAGCGAATACAATGAGCAGTTCTTC.

The chain is built from TRBV19 and TRBJ2-2; 16 nucleotides align to TRBD2. This CDR3 is built from 18 residues. Germline V gives CDR1 LNHDA, CDR2 SQIVND (reference sequence). V dropped 11 bases and J dropped 1; count of bases not matched to a gene: 10. The CDR3 DNA follows: TGTGCCCGCGGGTCCGGGACTAGCGGGAGGGAGAACACCGGGGAGCTGTTTTTT. Amino acid sequence: CARGSGTSGRENTGELFF.

The chain couples TRBV19 to TRBJ1-6; perhaps TRBD1 as D (5 bases). Germline V CDR1 and CDR2: LNHDA, SQIVND (reference sequence). Trimming removed 6 bases at V and 7 bases at J, with 16 bases between. This CDR3 comprises 15 residues. The CDR3 nucleotides read TGTGCCAGTAGCCAAGGGGCAGGGACGAATTCACCCCTCCACTTT. This gives the protein CASSQGAGTNSPLHF.

The chain is built from TRBV4-1 and TRBJ2-7, with D possibly being TRBD1 (6 bases). Looked up from germline, CDR1 is MGHRA and CDR2 is YSYEKL. V gave up 0 bases and J gave up 2 bases, with 14 bases separating them. The CDR3 spans 16 residues. CDR3 sequence: CASSQDRTETTYEQYF. CDR3 nucleotide sequence: TGCGCCAGCAGCCAAGATAGGACAGAAACAACCTACGAGCAGTACTTC.

V gene TRBV11-3 combines with J gene TRBJ2-2, with D possibly matching TRBD2 (5 bases). Germline V gene lookup returns CDR1 SGHNT and CDR2 YENEEA. The CDR3 spans 14 residues. V lost 4 bases and J lost 5, with 11 bases in between. CDR3 coding DNA: TGTGCCAGCAGCTCAAAGCGGTTAACCGGGGAGCTGTTTTTT. It specifies CASSSKRLTGELFF.

The chain carries TRBV5-6 and TRBJ2-7; TRBD2 might be the D (6 bases). Deletions cut 0 bases from V and 2 bases from J, with 12 bases between. The V gene's germline CDR1 is SGHDT and CDR2 YYEEEE. The length of the CDR3 is 15 residues. CDR3 nucleotides: TGTGCCAGCAGCTTGGGACTAGGGAAAGCCTACGAGCAGTACTTC. Translation: CASSLGLGKAYEQYF. The entire variable domain, with the rest obtained from reference TRBV5-6 and TRBJ2-7, is as follows: DAGVTQSPTHLIKTRGQQVTLRCSPKSGHDTVSWYQQALGQGPQFIFQYYEEEERQRGNFPDRFSGHQFPNYSSELNVNALLLGDSALYLCASSLGLGKAYEQYFGPGTRLTVT.

The chain employs TRBV11-2 and TRBJ2-1; D gene unclear. Germline V gives CDR1 SGHAT, CDR2 FQNNGV. The CDR3 sequence is 17 residues long. Between the trimmed V and J ends, which lost 2 bases and 0 bases, there was a span of 14 bases. This chain's CDR3 is CASSLSGRMSSYNEQFF. CDR3 sequence (DNA): TGTGCCAGCAGCTTATCTGGGCGTATGAGCTCCTACAATGAGCAGTTCTTC.

J is TRBJ2-7 and V is TRBV7-2; D uncertain. Trimming took 1 base from V and 3 from J, leaving 10 bases between them. The CDR3 covers 14 residues. Germline CDR1 and CDR2: SGHTA and FQGNSA. In DNA, the CDR3 is TGTGCCAGCAGCTTAGGAAACAGTTACTACGAGCAGTACTTC. Protein sequence: CASSLGNSYYEQYF.

The CDR3 DNA sequence: TGTGCCAGCACCACGCCGGGACAGGGGGCTGGATATGGCTACACCTTC. Translation: CASTTPGQGAGYGYTF. V and J are TRBV28 and TRBJ1-2, with 12 bases aligning to TRBD1. CDR3 length: 16 residues. Germline lookup yields CDR1 MDHEN and CDR2 SYDVKM. With V trimmed by 7 bases and J by 5 bases, 11 bases remained unmatched.

The V call is TRBV25-1, the J call TRBJ1-6, with TRBD1 as a possible D gene (5 bases). This CDR3 contains 14 residues. V lost 8 bases, J lost 0 bases, and 8 bases lay in between. Germline CDR1 reads MGHDK; CDR2 reads SYGVNS. CDR3 in amino acids: CASGDSSYNSPLHF. The CDR3 nucleotides are TGTGCCAGCGGAGACAGCTCCTATAATTCACCCCTCCACTTT.

Remarks on this clone: The same CDR3 arises from other DNA sequences in this sample as well. The J gene is TRBJ1-3, the V gene TRBV9; D is uncertain. The germline V gene has CDR1 SGDLS and CDR2 YYNGEE. This CDR3 spans 15 amino acids. The V and J ends lost 0 bases and 1 base respectively, with 8 bases between them. This chain's CDR3 is CASSVGPGSGNTIYF. As DNA, the CDR3 is TGTGCCAGCAGCGTAGGCCCGGGATCTGGAAACACCATATATTTT.

The chain joins TRBV6-5 to TRBJ2-5; D is unclear. Germline-derived CDR1 and CDR2 are MNHEY and SVGAGI. Trimming cost V 5 bases and J 5 bases, with 6 bases left between them. CDR3 length: 11 amino acids. As DNA, the CDR3 is TGTGCCAGCAGTGCGTGGGAGACCCAGTACTTC. It translates to CASSAWETQYF.

This clone was observed a handful of times. V is TRBV28 and J is TRBJ1-1; D unresolved. Trimming left V 6 bases short and J 10 bases short, with 21 bases between. Germline V CDR1 and CDR2: MDHEN, SYDVKM. There are 14 residues in the CDR3. The CDR3 sequence is CASRASGYEVGAFF. The CDR3 DNA sequence: TGTGCCAGCAGAGCAAGTGGGTACGAAGTCGGAGCTTTCTTT. Filled out from reference TRBV28 and TRBJ1-1, the complete variable domain reads DVKVTQSSRYLVKRTGEKVFLECVQDMDHENMFWYRQDPGLGLRLIYFSYDVKMKEKGDIPEGYSVSREKKERFSLILESASTNQTSMYLCASRASGYEVGAFFGQGTRLTVV.

This sequence joins TRBV4-1 and TRBJ2-3; tentative D call: TRBD1 (6 bases). The ends were cut back, 4 bases at V and 2 bases at J, with 13 bases in the middle. Germline V gene data show CDR1 as MGHRA and CDR2 as YSYEKL. This CDR3 contains 15 residues. The CDR3 loop reads CASSRGGHPTDTQYF. The DNA of the CDR3 is TGCGCCAGCAGCCGAGGGGGACACCCCACAGATACGCAGTATTTT.

As regards this clone: At the DNA level, this CDR3 is encoded by other sequences in the same sample as well. V and J are TRBV5-1 and TRBJ2-5; 7 bases fit TRBD2. The length of the CDR3 is 14 residues. Germline CDR1 is SGHRS and CDR2 is YFSETQ. J was trimmed by 2 bases and V by 0 bases; bases with no gene match: 1. The CDR3 sequence is CASSLEAGQETQYF. The CDR3 coding sequence is TGCGCCAGCAGCTTGGAAGCGGGGCAAGAGACCCAGTACTTC.

J is TRBJ2-3 and V is TRBV9; weak D call: TRBD1 (5 bases). The CDR3 extends over 18 amino acids. Trimming removed 0 bases from V and 0 bases from J, with 17 bases in between. CDR1 is SGDLS, CDR2 YYNGEE, per germline. The CDR3, as DNA: TGTGCCAGCAGCGTAGAAGGAGTGGGGCGGCCCAGCACAGATACGCAGTATTTT. Translating gives CASSVEGVGRPSTDTQYF.

The chain's CDR3 is CASSPGQVSYEQYF. CDR3 in DNA: TGTGCCAGCTCACCGGGACAGGTGTCCTACGAGCAGTACTTC. This chain joins TRBV18 and TRBJ2-5; 8 nucleotides align to TRBD1. The end of the DNA aligns better with TRBJ2-7, so the J call may be wrong. The CDR3 runs to 14 residues. The germline gives CDR1 KGHSH, CDR2 LQKENI.

The CDR3 bases are TGTGCCTGGAGTTCTCTCAGGACTAGCGGGGCTCAAGAGACCCAGTACTTC. It specifies CAWSSLRTSGAQETQYF. V is TRBV30 and J is TRBJ2-5; 12 bases map to TRBD2. V was clipped by 2 bases and J by 2 bases; unmatched bases: 9. This CDR3 has 17 amino acids. Per germline, CDR1 GTSNPN and CDR2 SVGIG (reference sequence). Variable domain in full (rest from reference TRBV30 and TRBJ2-5): SQTIHQWPATLVQPVGSPLSLECTVEGTSNPNLYWYRQAAGRGLQLLFYSVGIGQISSEVPQNLSASRPQDRQFILSSKKLLLSDSGFYLCAWSSLRTSGAQETQYFGPGTRLLVL.

This clone has just one count. V gene TRBV30 combines with J gene TRBJ1-2; D gene unclear. Germline assignment: CDR1 GTSNPN and CDR2 SVGIG (reference sequence). The V end was cut by 2 bases, the J end by 1 base, with 8 bases between. CDR3 length: 13 residues. The CDR3 protein is CAWSIVDNYGYTF. CDR3 in DNA: TGTGCCTGGAGTATCGTTGATAACTATGGCTACACCTTC.

The V call is TRBV5-8, the J call TRBJ2-3; the match to TRBD2 covers 15 bases. J lost 0 bases, V lost 4 bases, and 9 bases had no gene match. CDR1 SGHTS and CDR2 YDEGEE come from the germline V gene. This CDR3 is built from 19 residues. The chain's CDR3 is CASSHMGLAGGPSTDTQYF. The CDR3 DNA reads TGTGCCAGCAGCCACATGGGACTAGCGGGGGGTCCAAGCACAGATACGCAGTATTTT.

The chain combines TRBV4-1 with TRBJ2-3, with D perhaps TRBD2 (5 bases). Between the trimmed V and J ends, which lost 0 bases and 4 bases, there was a span of 8 bases. Germline CDR1 and CDR2: MGHRA and YSYEKL. The CDR3 sequence is 14 residues long. CDR3: CASSQDIAPDTQYF. The CDR3 DNA reads as TGCGCCAGCAGCCAAGATATAGCGCCAGATACGCAGTATTTT.

V usage is TRBV21-1 and J usage is TRBJ1-5; no check of the table's D call, TRBD1, against the DNA was made. TRBV21-1 is listed as a pseudogene. The CDR3 is made up of 17 amino acids. CDR3 sequence (DNA): TGTGCCAGCAGCAAAGGGGCAGGTCAAGTTGAGTTTCAGCCCCAGCATTTT. Its protein product is CASSKGAGQVEFQPQHF.

The gene calls are TRBV29-1 and TRBJ1-1; TRBD1 matches 7 bases. Germline loops: CDR1 SQVTM, CDR2 ANQGSEA. The CDR3 is 13 amino acids. J gave up 1 base and V 7 bases, and 6 bases lay outside the gene matches. CDR3 sequence (DNA): TGCAGCGGGAACAGGGGCCAGAACACTGAAGCTTTCTTT. This gives the protein CSGNRGQNTEAFF.

The chain employs TRBV28 and TRBJ1-3; D remains unclear. CDR3 size: 15 residues. Looked up from germline, CDR1 is MDHEN and CDR2 is SYDVKM. Trimming removed 7 bases from V and 0 bases from J, with 13 bases in between. CDR3 nucleotide sequence: TGTGCCAGCACCTCCGGGGTCTCCTCTGGAAACACCATATATTTT. Its translation is CASTSGVSSGNTIYF.

There are a few counts of this clone. V gene TRBV7-2 combines with J gene TRBJ1-2; D is possibly TRBD1 (5 bases). From germline, CDR1 is SGHTA and CDR2 FQGNSA. The CDR3 loop spans 13 amino acids. Trimming removed 6 bases at V and 4 bases at J, with 12 bases between. The chain's CDR3 is CASRRGASYGYTF. The CDR3 DNA follows: TGTGCCAGCAGGAGAGGGGCCTCCTATGGCTACACCTTC.

This sequence joins TRBV7-8 and TRBJ2-7; the D is unclear. Germline CDR1 reads SGHVS; CDR2 reads FQNEAQ. The CDR3 runs 17 residues. Trimming removed 2 bases from V and 2 bases from J, with 19 bases in between. The DNA of the CDR3 is TGTGCCAGCAGCTTATACGAGGCGGCAGGAAAGCCCTACGAGCAGTACTTC. As protein: CASSLYEAAGKPYEQYF.